The 2 T cell receptor beta chains presented below share a single source sample, sequenced in a study of CD8 T cells in ankylosing spondylitis. TCRdb called the 5' RACE reads again in MiXCR, with one record for every CDR3 protein. Of hundreds of thousands of distinct CDR3 sequences listed, roughly 22% are singletons. Sequenced material: blood, either unsorted or a sorted T cell fraction (not recorded which). Receptors were obtained from a male donor with ankylosing spondylitis or in good health (not recorded which).

This clonotype was detected only a few times. The chain links TRBV11-2 to TRBJ2-1; no clear D gene. Trimming pared 3 bases from V and 5 bases from J, leaving 8 bases between. CDR3 length: 13 residues. Germline V gene sequence: CDR1 SGHAT, CDR2 FQNNGV. The chain's CDR3 is CASSLGWDNEQFF. The CDR3 DNA reads TGTGCCAGCAGCTTGGGTTGGGACAATGAGCAGTTCTTC.

This clonotype has only a few counts. The genes are TRBV29-1 and TRBJ2-7; no firm D call. The V gene lost 1 base and the J gene lost 5 bases, with 18 bases spanning the gap. This CDR3 region has 15 residues. Germline CDR1 is SQVTM and CDR2 is ANQGSEA. The CDR3 bases are TGCAGCGTTGAAGTCCCCTATGGATTTTACCACGAGCAGTACTTC. It translates to CSVEVPYGFYHEQYF.